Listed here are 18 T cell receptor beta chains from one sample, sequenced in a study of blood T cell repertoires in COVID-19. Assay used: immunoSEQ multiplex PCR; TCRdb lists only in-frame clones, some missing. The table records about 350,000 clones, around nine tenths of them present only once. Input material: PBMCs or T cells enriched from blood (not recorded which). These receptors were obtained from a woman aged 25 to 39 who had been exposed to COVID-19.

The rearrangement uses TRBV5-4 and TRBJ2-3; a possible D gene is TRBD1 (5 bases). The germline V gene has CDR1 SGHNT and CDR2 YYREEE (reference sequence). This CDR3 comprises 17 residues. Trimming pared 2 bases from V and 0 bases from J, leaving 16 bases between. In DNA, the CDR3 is TGTGCCAGCAGCTTACCCCCCAGGGAAGGGAGCACAGATACGCAGTATTTT. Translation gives CASSLPPREGSTDTQYF.

The CDR3 region has the DNA TGTGCCAGCACGCTAGCGGGATGGGGTGAGCAGTTCTTC. It encodes CASTLAGWGEQFF. The chain combines TRBV27 with TRBJ2-1, with 9 bases lining up with TRBD2. This CDR3 region has 13 residues. Trimming removed 7 bases from V and 9 bases from J; junction bases left unmatched: 7. CDR1 is MNHEY, CDR2 SMNVEV, per germline (reference sequence).

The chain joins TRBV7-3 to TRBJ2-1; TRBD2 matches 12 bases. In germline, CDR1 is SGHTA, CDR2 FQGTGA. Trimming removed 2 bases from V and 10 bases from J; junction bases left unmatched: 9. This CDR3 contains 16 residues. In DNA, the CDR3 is TGTGCCAGCAGCTTAGGACTAGCGGGACCCCAGGGGGAGCAGTTCTTC. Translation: CASSLGLAGPQGEQFF.

The CDR3 DNA sequence: TGTGCCACCTGGAAAACAGGGGCGAACACTGAAGCTTTCTTT. As protein: CATWKTGANTEAFF. J is TRBJ1-1 and V is TRBV11-2, with TRBD1 matching over 7 bases. Trimming removed 10 bases from V and 1 base from J; junction bases left unmatched: 9. Germline CDR1 and CDR2: SGHAT and FQNNGV. This CDR3 has 14 amino acids. The entire variable domain, with the rest obtained from reference TRBV11-2 and TRBJ1-1, is as follows: EAGVAQSPRYKIIEKRQSVAFWCNPISGHATLYWYQQILGQGPKLLIQFQNNGVVDDSQLPKDRFSAERLKGVDSTLKIQPAKLEDSAVYLCATWKTGANTEAFFGQGTRLTVV.

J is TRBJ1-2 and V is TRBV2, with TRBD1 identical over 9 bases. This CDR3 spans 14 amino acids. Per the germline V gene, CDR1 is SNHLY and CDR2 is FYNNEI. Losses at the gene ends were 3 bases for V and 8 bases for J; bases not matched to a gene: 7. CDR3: CASSEGTGSGGYTF. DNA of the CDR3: TGTGCCAGCAGTGAGGGGACAGGGAGTGGGGGCTACACCTTC.

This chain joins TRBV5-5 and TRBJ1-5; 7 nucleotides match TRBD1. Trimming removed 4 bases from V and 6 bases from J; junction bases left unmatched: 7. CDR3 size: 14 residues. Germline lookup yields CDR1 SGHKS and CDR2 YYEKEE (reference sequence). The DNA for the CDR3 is TGTGCCAGCAGCCACCAGGGGGTTGGTCAGCCCCAGCATTTT. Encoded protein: CASSHQGVGQPQHF. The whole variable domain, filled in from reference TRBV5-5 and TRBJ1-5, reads DAGVTQSPTHLIKTRGQQVTLRCSPISGHKSVSWYQQVLGQGPQFIFQYYEKEERGRGNFPDRFSARQFPNYSSELNVNALLLGDSALYLCASSHQGVGQPQHFGDGTRLSIL.

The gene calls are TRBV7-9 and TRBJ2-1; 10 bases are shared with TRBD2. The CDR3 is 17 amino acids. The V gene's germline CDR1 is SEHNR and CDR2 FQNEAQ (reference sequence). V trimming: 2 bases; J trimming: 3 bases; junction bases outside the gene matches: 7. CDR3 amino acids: CASSLTLAGANYNEQFF. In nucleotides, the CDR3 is TGTGCCAGCAGCTTAACCCTAGCGGGAGCGAACTACAATGAGCAGTTCTTC.

The DNA for the CDR3 is TGTGCCAGCGGATTCAGGGGACGGGGCACTGAAGCTTTCTTT. It is translated as CASGFRGRGTEAFF. This chain connects TRBV7-2 to TRBJ1-1; perhaps TRBD1 as D (6 bases). Trimming cost V 8 bases and J 4 bases, with 17 bases left between them. The CDR3 extends over 14 amino acids. Per germline, CDR1 SGHTA and CDR2 FQGNSA.

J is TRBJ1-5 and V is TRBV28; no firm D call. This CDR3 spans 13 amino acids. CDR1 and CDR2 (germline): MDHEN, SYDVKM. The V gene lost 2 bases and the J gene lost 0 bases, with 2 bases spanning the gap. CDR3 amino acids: CASSLLSNQPQHF. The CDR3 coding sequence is TGTGCCAGCAGTTTACTTAGCAATCAGCCCCAGCATTTT. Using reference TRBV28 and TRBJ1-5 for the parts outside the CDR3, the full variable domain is DVKVTQSSRYLVKRTGEKVFLECVQDMDHENMFWYRQDPGLGLRLIYFSYDVKMKEKGDIPEGYSVSREKKERFSLILESASTNQTSMYLCASSLLSNQPQHFGDGTRLSIL.

For the CDR3, the DNA is TGTGCCAGCAGCGCCACTCCGGGACAGGATAATTCACCCCTCCACTTT. It is translated as CASSATPGQDNSPLHF. The V call is TRBV9, the J call TRBJ1-6, with 8 bases that match TRBD1. V lost 3 bases and J lost 5; bases outside the gene matches: 7. This CDR3 region has 16 residues. The germline CDR1 and CDR2 sequences are SGDLS and YYNGEE.

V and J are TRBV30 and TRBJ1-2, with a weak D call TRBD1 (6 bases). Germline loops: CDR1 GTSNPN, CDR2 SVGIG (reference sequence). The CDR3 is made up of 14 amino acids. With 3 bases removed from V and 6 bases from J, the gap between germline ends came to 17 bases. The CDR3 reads CAWRVYGGRDGYTF. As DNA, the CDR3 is TGTGCCTGGAGGGTATACGGGGGGCGTGATGGCTACACCTTC.

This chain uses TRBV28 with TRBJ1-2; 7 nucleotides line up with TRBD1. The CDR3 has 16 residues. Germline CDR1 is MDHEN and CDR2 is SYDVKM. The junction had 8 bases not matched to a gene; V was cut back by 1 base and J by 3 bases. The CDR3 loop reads CASSLSPDREHYGYTF. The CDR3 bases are TGTGCCAGCAGTTTATCCCCTGACAGGGAACACTATGGCTACACCTTC.

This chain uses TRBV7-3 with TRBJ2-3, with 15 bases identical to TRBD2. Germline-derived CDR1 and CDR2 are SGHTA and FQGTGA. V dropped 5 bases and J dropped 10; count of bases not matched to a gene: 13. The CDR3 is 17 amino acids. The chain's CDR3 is CASSRTGTSGRTGAQYF. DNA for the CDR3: TGTGCCAGCAGCCGTACCGGGACTAGCGGGAGGACCGGGGCGCAGTATTTT.

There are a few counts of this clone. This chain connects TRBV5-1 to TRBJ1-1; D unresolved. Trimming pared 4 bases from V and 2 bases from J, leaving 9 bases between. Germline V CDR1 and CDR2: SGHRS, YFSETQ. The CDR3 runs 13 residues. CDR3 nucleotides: TGCGCCAGCAGCCTGACATTCAACACTGAAGCTTTCTTT. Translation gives CASSLTFNTEAFF.

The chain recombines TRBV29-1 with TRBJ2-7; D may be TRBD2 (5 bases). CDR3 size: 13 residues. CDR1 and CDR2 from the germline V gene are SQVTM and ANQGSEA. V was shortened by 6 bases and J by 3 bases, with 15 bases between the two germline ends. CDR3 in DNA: TGCAGCGTCGGGATACTAGAAGGCTACGAGCAGTACTTC. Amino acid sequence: CSVGILEGYEQYF.

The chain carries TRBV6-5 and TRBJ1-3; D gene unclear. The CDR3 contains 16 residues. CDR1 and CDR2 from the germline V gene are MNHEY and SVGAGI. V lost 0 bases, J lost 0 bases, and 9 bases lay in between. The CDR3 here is CASSYSAAISGNTIYF. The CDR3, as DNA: TGTGCCAGCAGTTACTCGGCGGCGATCTCTGGAAACACCATATATTTT.

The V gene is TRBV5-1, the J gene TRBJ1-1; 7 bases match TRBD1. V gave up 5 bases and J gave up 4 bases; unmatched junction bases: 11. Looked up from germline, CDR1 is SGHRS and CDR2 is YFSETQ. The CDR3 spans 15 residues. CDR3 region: CASSPGQSTFTEAFF. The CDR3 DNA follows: TGCGCCAGCAGTCCGGGACAGTCCACTTTCACTGAAGCTTTCTTT.

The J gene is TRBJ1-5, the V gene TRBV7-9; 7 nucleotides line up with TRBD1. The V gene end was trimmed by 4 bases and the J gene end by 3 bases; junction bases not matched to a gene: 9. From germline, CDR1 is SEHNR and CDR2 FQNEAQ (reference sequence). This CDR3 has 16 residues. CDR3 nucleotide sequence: TGTGCCAGCAGCTCGACTACAGGGGCCCTCAATCAGCCCCAGCATTTT. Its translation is CASSSTTGALNQPQHF.